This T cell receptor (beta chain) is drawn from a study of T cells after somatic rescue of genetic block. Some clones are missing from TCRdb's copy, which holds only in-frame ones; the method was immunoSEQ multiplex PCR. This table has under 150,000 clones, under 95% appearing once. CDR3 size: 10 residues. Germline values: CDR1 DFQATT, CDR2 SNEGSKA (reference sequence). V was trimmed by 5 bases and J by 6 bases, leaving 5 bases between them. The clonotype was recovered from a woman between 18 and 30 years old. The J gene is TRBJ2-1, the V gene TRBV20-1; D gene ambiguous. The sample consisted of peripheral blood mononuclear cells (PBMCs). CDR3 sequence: CSALSNEQFF. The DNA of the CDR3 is TGCAGTGCTCTCTCCAATGAGCAGTTCTTC.